The TCR beta chain under discussion was sequenced for a study of CD8+ T cells in alopecia areata listed by TCRdb under 2018. Broadly, across the study: Treated patients were enrolled in an open-label pilot trial of oral tofacitinib, 5 to 10 mg twice daily, for moderate-to-severe alopecia areata. Amplification of TCRbeta CDR3 regions was done by immunoSEQ multiplex PCR using 35 Vbeta forward primers and 13 Jbeta reverse primers. Clonality in the scalp was compared among normal scalp (n=4), patchy alopecia areata scalp (n=8), and alopecia totalis/universalis scalp (n=8). Biopsies were taken from tofacitinib-treated patients at baseline and at 4 and 24 weeks of treatment, and a later scalp biopsy was taken in several of the tofacitinib-treated patients. High-throughput TCRbeta sequencing was used to examine T cell clonal expansion in alopecia areata in both the C3H/HeJ mouse model and human patients. In treated patients, disease severity was measured using the SALT score, which gives the percentage of scalp surface area affected. Patients received tofacitinib for 6 to 18 months and were then followed off drug for 6 months to check for delayed response and recurrence. RNA was obtained with the PAXgene miRNA kit for fixed scalp, the miRNeasy kit for PBMCs, and the RNeasy kit for mouse skin. In humans, TCRbeta sequencing was performed on scalp tissue and on sorted CD4+ and CD8+ peripheral blood T cells from healthy controls and from patients with patchy or totalis/universalis alopecia areata. The paper's findings and limits, for the study overall: Compared with normal scalp, lesional scalp had higher clonality and more expanded CD8+ clones, particularly in alopecia totalis/universalis, a pattern that suggests antigenic drive. Unlike mouse skin, which is dominated by gammadelta T cells, normal human skin has resident alphabeta T cells that are also sequenced, and this complicates analysis of the scalp TCR repertoire. With tofacitinib, both scalp clonality and the number of expanded CD8+ clones among the top 100 scalp clones went down significantly. Many expanded lesional clones were found to persist in scalp and blood during tofacitinib treatment, and relapse after treatment cessation may be partly explained by this persistence. Because the treated cohort was small and had only one nonresponder, larger studies are needed to examine links between baseline CD8+ expansion and response. Compared with mice, TCR sequences shared between patients were less clear, possibly partly because of HLA diversity across the patient population.

Per the publication, the treatment or condition label means: oral pan-JAK inhibitor, 5-10 mg twice daily. From alopecia areata patients, peripheral blood was collected along with lesional scalp punch biopsies. After PBMCs were isolated by density centrifugation and stained for CD3, CD4 and CD8, a FACSAria was used to sort CD4+ and CD8+ T cells. Of note for this clone: This receptor's antigen is unknown. No base quality information exists; no much larger clone differs at one position.

The library came from the immunoSEQ multiplex PCR assay. To provide template for TCR sequencing, every sample had RNA extracted and reverse transcribed into cDNA. First-strand cDNA was synthesized using SuperScript III with a 2:1 mix of oligo-dT and random hexamers. A synthetic immune receptor repertoire was used to assess amplification bias, and residual bias was removed computationally. Under the source paper's analysis protocol: After raw reads were preprocessed to remove errors, the CDR3 was defined following IMGT conventions as running from the conserved cysteine to phenylalanine. To get clonality, Shannon entropy was normalized by log2 of the number of productive unique TCRs and the result was subtracted from 1. Scalp TCRbeta sequences were cross-referenced with sorted blood CD4 and CD8 repertoires so that the CD4 or CD8 identity of scalp clones could be inferred. TCRdb carries this immuneACCESS record with in-frame sequences only. Its versions omit some clonotypes, under half of them owing to an unresolved V gene in the studies checked, with the rest unexplained. The DNA gave D and trimming, while V, J and clone size come from that table. Counted in this sample were 180,000 or so clones; approximately 51% of them appeared once. Of the sample, roughly a tenth is held by the ten largest clones.

The germline V and J ends show losses of 1 base and 5 bases respectively, and no gene match explains 6 bases of the junction. Reading from cysteine to phenylalanine, the CDR3 counts 15 amino acids. This entry keeps only the CDR3 DNA: 45 bases, framed from base 1. The CDR1 and CDR2 encoded by the germline V gene are SGHRS and YFSETQ. The rearrangement joined TRBV5-1 to TRBJ2-1, and 7 junction bases match TRBD1. The specimen comprised CD8+ T cells sorted from blood, sampled around week 53, from a patient treated with tofacitinib. The clonotype comes from a human donor with alopecia areata. CDR3 reads: CASSLIGTVNNEQFF. The DNA sequence reads TGCGCCAGCAGCTTGATTGGGACAGTCAACAATGAGCAGTTCTTC. Full variable domain (CDR3 extended with the reference TRBV5-1 and TRBJ2-1 proteins): KAGVTQTPRYLIKTRGQQVTLSCSPISGHRSVSWYQQTPGQGLQFLFEYFSETQRNKGNFPGRFSGRQFSNSRSEMNVSTLELGDSALYLCASSLIGTVNNEQFFGPGTRLTVL.